The T cell receptor (beta chain) described here comes from a study of T cell responses to AZD1222 COVID-19 vaccine. Assay used: immunoSEQ multiplex PCR; TCRdb lists only in-frame clones, some missing. This sample yields about 110,000 clones, of which about 90% are seen a single time; around 4.8% belongs to the top ten. CDR3 size: 16 residues. CDR1 is SEHNR, CDR2 FQNEAQ, per germline (reference sequence). The V gene end was trimmed by 7 bases and the J gene end by 1 base; junction bases not matched to a gene: 10. This chain joins TRBV7-9 and TRBJ2-7, with TRBD2 matching 10 bases. The source material was peripheral blood, sampled on day 0 of AZD1222 vaccination. The TCR comes from an adult in good health. The chain's CDR3 is CASTPLEREGSYEQYF. The CDR3 DNA follows: TGTGCCAGCACTCCACTGGAGCGGGAGGGGTCCTACGAGCAGTACTTC. Drawing the rest from reference TRBV7-9 and TRBJ2-7, the complete variable domain is DTGVSQNPRHKITKRGQNVTFRCDPISEHNRLYWYRQTLGQGPEFLTYFQNEAQLEKSRLLSDRFSAERPKGSFSTLEIQRTEQGDSAMYLCASTPLEREGSYEQYFGPGTRLTVT.